Listed below are T cell receptor beta chains from one sample, sequenced in a study of cytomegalovirus exposure and HLA in healthy donors. Generated by immunoSEQ multiplex PCR, the TCRdb table keeps only in-frame clones and is missing some. Seen here are 250,000 to 400,000 clones, around 90% observed once, and the top ten hold roughly 1.1%. The sample comprised PBMCs. Every receptor here comes from a woman younger than 45 in good health and CMV-seropositive. Both conserved end residues are part of each CDR3. D genes are given only for firm matches. Where a row states a size, it is once, few, many or the class of an expanded clone; other rows omit it.

D gene	clone size	J gene	V gene	CDR3 DNA	CDR3 protein
TRBD2	NA	TRBJ2-7	TRBV11-1	TGTGCCAGCAGCTTTAGCGGGAGCTCCTACGAGCAGTACTTC	CASSFSGSSYEQYF
NA	NA	TRBJ2-5	TRBV11-2	TGTGCCAGCCGAATGGGAGAGACCCAGTACTTC	CASRMGETQYF
NA	NA	TRBJ2-3	TRBV11-2	TGTGCCAGCAGCTCCCTTGGGTTGGGGGCTTCAGATACGCAGTATTTT	CASSSLGLGASDTQYF
NA	NA	TRBJ1-3	TRBV5-1	TGCGCCAGCAGCTTGGCCGGGAGCTCTGGAAACACCATATATTTT	CASSLAGSSGNTIYF
TRBD2	NA	TRBJ2-7	TRBV25-1	TGTGCCAGCAGTGGAAGCCGAAATCCTAGCGGGAATTCCTACGAGCAGTACTTC	CASSGSRNPSGNSYEQYF
NA	NA	TRBJ2-1	TRBV10-3	TGTGCCATCAGTGAGTCCGGGACTCGGCCTAACAATGAGCAGTTCTTC	CAISESGTRPNNEQFF
TRBD2	NA	TRBJ2-2	TRBV27	TGTGCCAGCAGTTTGCTAGCGGGAGGGCCTAGGGGCACCGGGGAGCTGTTTTTT	CASSLLAGGPRGTGELFF
NA	NA	TRBJ2-6	TRBV4-3	TGCGCCAGCAGCCAGCTCGGCGGGGCCAACGTCCTGACTTTC	CASSQLGGANVLTF
NA	NA	TRBJ1-1	TRBV5-1	TGCGCCAGCAGCTTGGCCTTGGGCAGCTTCACAGACACTGAAGCTTTCTTT	CASSLALGSFTDTEAFF
NA	NA	TRBJ1-1	TRBV9	TGTGCCAGCAGCGTAGAGACAGGTCAGAACACTGAAGCTTTCTTT	CASSVETGQNTEAFF
NA	NA	TRBJ1-3	TRBV9	TGTGCCAGCAGCGCCCTCGATGGGGGGGGAAACACCATATATTTT	CASSALDGGGNTIYF
TRBD2	NA	TRBJ2-1	TRBV6-1	TGTGCCAGCAGCCTGAGCGGGAGACGTAACAATGAGCAGTTCTTC	CASSLSGRRNNEQFF
TRBD2	NA	TRBJ2-2	TRBV29-1	TGCAGCGTTGAACAAAGCGGGAGGAACACCGGGGAGCTGTTTTTT	CSVEQSGRNTGELFF
TRBD1	NA	TRBJ2-7	TRBV6-1	TGTGCCAGCAGTGAAGCGTTTTCCGGGACAGGTCACGAGCAGTACTTC	CASSEAFSGTGHEQYF
TRBD2	NA	TRBJ2-1	TRBV7-8	TGTGCCAGCAGCCCCCCAACTAGCGGGATAGGTGAGCAGTTCTTC	CASSPPTSGIGEQFF
NA	NA	TRBJ1-1	TRBV10-3	TGTGCCATCAGTGAAGGACACAGTAGGGGATCGAACACTGAAGCTTTCTTT	CAISEGHSRGSNTEAFF
NA	once	TRBJ2-3	TRBV6-5	TGTGCCAGCAGCTTGACAGCGAGCACAGATACGCAGTATTTT	CASSLTASTDTQYF